The T cell receptor beta chain described here comes from a study of cytomegalovirus exposure and HLA in healthy donors. The CDR3 covers 15 residues. The germline gives CDR1 LGHNA, CDR2 YSLEER. Trimming left V 1 base short and J 2 bases short, with 11 bases between. Profiled with immunoSEQ multiplex PCR; TCRdb holds only in-frame clones, not every one. This sample yields approximately 150,000 clones, of which just over 90% are seen a single time; 0.6% to 0.8% belongs to the top ten. This sequence originates from a man between 18 and 35 years old in good health and CMV-seronegative. The genes are TRBV4-3 and TRBJ2-5, with a tentative D call TRBD2 (5 bases). The sequencing input was PBMCs. CDR3 nucleotide sequence: TGCGCCAGCAGCCAAGGCCCGGGATGGCAAGAGACCCAGTACTTC. Amino acid sequence: CASSQGPGWQETQYF.